What follows are 25 T cell receptor beta chains derived from one specimen sequenced in a study of OX40 agonist ivuxolimab in advanced cancers. Assay used: immunoSEQ multiplex PCR; TCRdb lists only in-frame clones, some missing. This table has roughly 50,000 clones, 80% appearing once. Sequenced material: CD4+ or CD8+ T cells sorted from blood, taken in a trial of the OX40 agonist ivuxolimab. These receptor sequences come from an adult with an advanced solid tumor such as melanoma, head and neck, liver or kidney cancer.

The chain uses TRBV13 and TRBJ1-2; possibly TRBD1 for D (6 bases). This CDR3 contains 16 residues. CDR1 is PRHDT, CDR2 FYEKMQ, per germline (reference sequence). V gave up 6 bases and J gave up 0 bases, with 17 bases separating them. CDR3 protein: CASSYLQGVANYGYTF. For the CDR3, the DNA is TGTGCCAGCAGTTACTTACAGGGCGTAGCTAACTATGGCTACACCTTC.

This chain joins TRBV11-2 and TRBJ2-5, with TRBD1 as a possible D gene (5 bases). The ends were cut back, 5 bases at V and 5 bases at J, with 18 bases in the middle. The CDR3 loop spans 15 amino acids. Per germline, CDR1 SGHAT and CDR2 FQNNGV. The CDR3 region is CASSPNQGTEETQYF. The CDR3, as DNA: TGTGCCAGCAGCCCGAACCAGGGAACTGAGGAGACCCAGTACTTC.

The rearrangement joins TRBV15 to TRBJ2-3; 9 bases match TRBD2. Germline CDR1 reads LNHNV; CDR2 reads YYDKDF (reference sequence). V lost 3 bases, J lost 3 bases, and 7 bases stayed unmatched. The CDR3 is 16 residues long. The DNA of the CDR3 is TGTGCCACCAGCAGCCGGCGAGGACTAGCGACAGATACGCAGTATTTT. Amino acids: CATSSRRGLATDTQYF.

The rearrangement joins TRBV19 to TRBJ1-5, with 7 bases that match TRBD1. Unmatched junction bases numbered 5, after V lost 2 bases and J lost 4 bases. Germline V lookup: CDR1 LNHDA, CDR2 SQIVND (reference sequence). The CDR3 covers 15 residues. The CDR3 here is CASSIWDRLNQPQHF. The DNA of the CDR3 is TGTGCCAGTAGTATATGGGACAGACTTAATCAGCCCCAGCATTTT.

The chain joins TRBV7-2 to TRBJ2-1; 9 bases fit TRBD1. The CDR3 totals 18 residues. Germline loops: CDR1 SGHTA, CDR2 FQGNSA. V lost 5 bases, J lost 4 bases, and 15 bases stayed unmatched. DNA of the CDR3: TGTGCCAGCAGCCTTGGGACAGGGAGACAGCGCCTATACAATGAGCAGTTCTTC. It yields the protein CASSLGTGRQRLYNEQFF.

The gene calls are TRBV7-2 and TRBJ1-1; D possibly corresponds to TRBD1 (6 bases). V was clipped by 0 bases and J by 10 bases, with 12 bases between them. Germline lookup yields CDR1 SGHTA and CDR2 FQGNSA. The CDR3 loop spans 13 amino acids. The DNA for the CDR3 is TGTGCCAGCAGCTTAGCACAGGGTCGGGGAGCTTTCTTT. Encoded protein: CASSLAQGRGAFF. Filled out from reference TRBV7-2 and TRBJ1-1, the complete variable domain reads GAGVSQSPSNKVTEKGKDVELRCDPISGHTALYWYRQSLGQGLEFLIYFQGNSAPDKSGLPSDRFSAERTGGSVSTLTIQRTQQEDSAVYLCASSLAQGRGAFFGQGTRLTVV.

The chain couples TRBV20-1 to TRBJ2-3; no clear D gene. The CDR3 is 10 amino acids. Trimming stripped 3 bases from V and 7 bases from J, with 5 bases between. CDR1 DFQATT and CDR2 SNEGSKA come from the germline V gene (reference sequence). This chain's CDR3 is CSASTHTQYF. DNA for the CDR3: TGCAGTGCTAGTACCCATACGCAGTATTTT.

The chain links TRBV27 to TRBJ2-7; TRBD1 matches at 12 bases. V trimming: 4 bases; J trimming: 8 bases; junction bases outside the gene matches: 9. From germline, CDR1 is MNHEY and CDR2 SMNVEV (reference sequence). CDR3 length equals 15 residues. The CDR3 DNA reads TGTGCCAGCAGTTCCAATAGCGGGACAGGGGGCAAGCAGTACTTC. This gives the protein CASSSNSGTGGKQYF.

V usage is TRBV7-8 and J usage is TRBJ2-7, with TRBD2 identical over 8 bases. The CDR3 spans 15 residues. From germline, CDR1 is SGHVS and CDR2 FQNEAQ. Trimming removed 5 bases from V and 5 bases from J; junction bases left unmatched: 11. The CDR3 is CASSRPRGSGNEQYF. The CDR3 region has the DNA TGTGCCAGCAGCCGCCCTCGGGGTAGCGGGAACGAGCAGTACTTC.

V and J are TRBV27 and TRBJ2-3; 8 positions agree with TRBD1. CDR1 is MNHEY, CDR2 SMNVEV, per germline (reference sequence). This CDR3 is built from 15 residues. With V trimmed by 2 bases and J by 4 bases, 5 bases remained unmatched. In nucleotides, the CDR3 is TGTGCCAGCAGTTTAAGGGGACAGGTCGCAGATACGCAGTATTTT. Encoded protein: CASSLRGQVADTQYF.

V is TRBV18 and J is TRBJ2-1, with TRBD2 matching over 10 bases. Germline V CDR1 and CDR2: KGHSH, LQKENI. CDR3 length: 16 residues. The V gene end was trimmed by 5 bases and the J gene end by 6 bases; junction bases not matched to a gene: 10. The CDR3 loop reads CASSSISGGPVNEQFF. The CDR3 bases are TGTGCCAGCTCATCGATTAGCGGGGGGCCGGTCAATGAGCAGTTCTTC.

The J gene is TRBJ2-5, the V gene TRBV20-1, with no clear D. V dropped 6 bases and J dropped 3 bases, with 8 bases sitting between them. The CDR3 is 11 residues long. Germline lookup yields CDR1 DFQATT and CDR2 SNEGSKA (reference sequence). The CDR3 DNA follows: TGCAGTGCGAGGCGGAAAGAGACCCAGTACTTC. Translation gives CSARRKETQYF.

The CDR3 reads CASSPGREEQYF. The CDR3 DNA reads as TGTGCCAGCTCACCAGGTCGGGAAGAGCAGTACTTC. J is TRBJ2-7 and V is TRBV18; possible D gene TRBD2, 5 bases. This CDR3 is built from 12 residues. Germline CDR1 reads KGHSH; CDR2 reads LQKENI. V lost 2 bases and J 7 bases, leaving 9 bases between the germline ends.

The chain couples TRBV6-5 to TRBJ1-6; 8 positions match TRBD1. J gave up 7 bases and V 6 bases, and 5 bases lay outside the gene matches. CDR3 length: 14 amino acids. The germline V gene has CDR1 MNHEY and CDR2 SVGAGI. CDR3 nucleotide sequence: TGTGCCAGCAGCAGAGACAGGGGCAATTCACCCCTCCACTTT. Encoded protein: CASSRDRGNSPLHF.

The V gene is TRBV29-1, the J gene TRBJ2-1; weak D call: TRBD1 (6 bases). CDR1 and CDR2 from the germline V gene are SQVTM and ANQGSEA. The CDR3 has 13 amino acids. Between the trimmed V and J ends, which lost 4 bases and 7 bases, there was a span of 14 bases. DNA of the CDR3: TGCAGCGTTGCCCCCACAGGGTGGAATGAGCAGTTCTTC. It codes for CSVAPTGWNEQFF.

Worth noting for this clone: Additional DNA sequences in this sample encode the identical CDR3. The gene calls are TRBV2 and TRBJ2-7; D may match TRBD1 or TRBD2 (7 bases each). The CDR3 contains 15 residues. Trimming cost V 4 bases and J 1 base, with 14 bases left between them. Germline assignment: CDR1 SNHLY and CDR2 FYNNEI. The CDR3, as DNA: TGTGCCAGCAGTGCGCAGGGGGGGTCGTCCTACGAGCAGTACTTC. The encoded protein is CASSAQGGSSYEQYF.

This chain connects TRBV6-5 to TRBJ1-2; D unclear. Germline lookup yields CDR1 MNHEY and CDR2 SVGAGI. Trimming left V 0 bases short and J 3 bases short, with 14 bases between. The CDR3 sequence is 16 residues long. The CDR3 DNA is TGTGCCAGCAGTTACTCCAAGGACGGCTACTACTATGGCTACACCTTC. Translated: CASSYSKDGYYYGYTF.

V gene TRBV15 combines with J gene TRBJ2-5; D is possibly TRBD1 (5 bases). Trimming removed 1 base at V and 2 bases at J, with 14 bases between. Germline lookup yields CDR1 LNHNV and CDR2 YYDKDF (reference sequence). The CDR3 is made up of 16 amino acids. The CDR3 sequence is CATSRVLQVGQETQYF. The CDR3 nucleotides read TGTGCCACCAGCAGAGTGCTACAGGTCGGGCAAGAGACCCAGTACTTC.

The chain uses TRBV28 and TRBJ2-7, with D perhaps matching TRBD1 (6 bases). This CDR3 has 12 amino acids. Trimming took 10 bases from V and 0 from J, leaving 10 bases between them. Germline V gives CDR1 MDHEN, CDR2 SYDVKM. The CDR3 spells CATRDNSYEQYF. For the CDR3, the DNA is TGTGCCACCCGGGACAACTCCTACGAGCAGTACTTC.

This chain links TRBV7-2 with TRBJ2-5, with 12 bases aligning to TRBD2. The germline V gene has CDR1 SGHTA and CDR2 FQGNSA. Germline trimming cut 2 bases from V and 5 bases from J; bases unmatched to any gene: 6. This CDR3 is 16 amino acids long. CDR3 nucleotides: TGTGCCAGCAGCTTAAGGACTAGCGGGGCCGGCGAGACCCAGTACTTC. Its protein product is CASSLRTSGAGETQYF.

The genes are TRBV20-1 and TRBJ2-5; D may be TRBD2 (5 bases). CDR3 length equals 11 residues. Germline CDR1 is DFQATT and CDR2 is SNEGSKA (reference sequence). V was trimmed by 7 bases and J by 11 bases, leaving 17 bases between them. The CDR3 DNA sequence: TGCAGTGTTGTTCCGGGGTTTGAGCAGTACTTC. It codes for CSVVPGFEQYF.

This chain uses TRBV18 with TRBJ1-3; maybe TRBD1 (6 bases). Germline CDR1 is KGHSH and CDR2 is LQKENI. This CDR3 has 15 residues. Trimming shortened V by 10 bases and J by 2 bases, and 18 bases separated the two germline ends. The CDR3 reads CATDTGRSTGNTIYF. The DNA for the CDR3 is TGTGCCACCGATACAGGGAGGTCTACTGGAAACACCATATATTTT.

In its sample, this clone was seen a few times. The chain employs TRBV15 and TRBJ1-4; 10 bases agree with TRBD1. The length of the CDR3 is 16 residues. The germline V gene has CDR1 LNHNV and CDR2 YYDKDF (reference sequence). V lost 4 bases and J lost 6; bases outside the gene matches: 8. CDR3 sequence (DNA): TGTGCCACCAGCACAGACAGGGGGCTTGAATATGAAAAACTGTTTTTT. Its protein is CATSTDRGLEYEKLFF.

The gene calls are TRBV18 and TRBJ1-3, with a possible D match to TRBD1 (5 bases). Trimming took 3 bases from V and 4 from J, leaving 19 bases between them. The CDR3 contains 17 residues. The germline CDR1 and CDR2 sequences are KGHSH and LQKENI. Here the CDR3 reads CASSPGPTVGSGNTIYF. DNA of the CDR3: TGTGCCAGCTCACCGGGGCCGACGGTAGGGTCCGGAAACACCATATATTTT.

In this sample, this clone turned up once. This chain joins TRBV5-4 and TRBJ2-1; 7 bases align to TRBD2. Germline loops: CDR1 SGHNT, CDR2 YYREEE (reference sequence). V gave up 4 bases and J gave up 4 bases; unmatched junction bases: 11. The CDR3 is 16 residues long. The CDR3 is CASSPWSGAKYNEQFF. The CDR3 nucleotides read TGTGCCAGCAGCCCCTGGAGCGGGGCCAAGTACAATGAGCAGTTCTTC.